This T cell receptor beta chain was captured in a study of PD-L1 blockade in urothelial cancer. Study information: Samples of blood were analyzed 3 weeks (second dose) and 6 weeks after treatment start. General study findings and limits: Durable-benefit patients showed greater tumor-associated blood clone expansion at 3 weeks.

Synthetic templates analogous to TCR were spiked into all PCRs individually. Some clones are missing from TCRdb's copy, which holds only in-frame ones; the method was immunoSEQ multiplex PCR. The table lists 70,000 to 85,000 clones, around 84% of them singletons. About this clone itself: The antigen remains unidentified.

Pretreatment sampling and on-treatment sampling together yielded between 1 and 8 samples for each patient. Trimming removed 10 bases at V and 7 bases at J, with 11 bases between. The CDR3 runs to 11 residues. The germline V gene encodes CDR1 MDHEN and CDR2 SYDVKM. The input for sequencing was PBMCs, taken around atezolizumab (anti-PD-L1) treatment. The rearrangement links TRBV28 to TRBJ1-5, with no clear D. The clonotype originates from a man in his 70s with urothelial cancer. CDR3 sequence: CATAVGQPQHF. Here the CDR3 DNA reads TGTGCCACCGCGGTAGGACAGCCCCAGCATTTT.